Following are 26 T cell receptor beta chains from one sample sequenced in a study of T cells in localized non-small cell lung cancer. Some clones are missing from TCRdb's copy, which holds only in-frame ones; the method was immunoSEQ multiplex PCR. The data contain 50,000 to 70,000 clones, roughly four fifths of them singletons. The sample in question was PBMCs, obtained before any cancer treatment. These TCRs come from a man aged 35-69 years with stage II lung adenocarcinoma.

The genes are TRBV6-5 and TRBJ1-1, with TRBD1 matching over 7 bases. Germline V CDR1 and CDR2: MNHEY, SVGAGI. The CDR3 consists of 12 residues. J was trimmed by 3 bases and V by 6 bases; bases with no gene match: 1. The CDR3 region has the DNA TGTGCCAGCAGAGGACAGGACACTGAAGCTTTCTTT. Encoded protein: CASRGQDTEAFF.

This chain joins TRBV5-4 and TRBJ2-2; 10 bases agree with TRBD2. Germline V CDR1 and CDR2: SGHNT, YYREEE (reference sequence). The trim removed 3 bases at V and 1 base at J, leaving 0 bases unmatched. The CDR3 runs to 15 residues. CDR3 nucleotides: TGTGCCAGCAGCTGGACTAGCGGGAACACCGGGGAGCTGTTTTTT. Its protein product is CASSWTSGNTGELFF.

The chain has TRBV18 and TRBJ1-5; 7 bases map to TRBD1. Germline trimming cut 3 bases from V and 4 bases from J; bases unmatched to any gene: 0. This CDR3 spans 13 amino acids. CDR1 KGHSH and CDR2 LQKENI come from the germline V gene. The CDR3 here is CASSPTGNQPQHF. CDR3 nucleotide sequence: TGTGCCAGCTCACCGACAGGGAATCAGCCCCAGCATTTT.

The chain couples TRBV29-1 to TRBJ2-5, with TRBD2 matching over 9 bases. CDR3 size: 13 residues. Germline lookup yields CDR1 SQVTM and CDR2 ANQGSEA. V trimming: 1 base; J trimming: 3 bases; junction bases outside the gene matches: 0. The CDR3 region has the DNA TGCAGCGTTGAAGCTAGCGGGAAAGAGACCCAGTACTTC. Translation gives CSVEASGKETQYF.

The sample holds a few counts of this clone. This rearrangement joins TRBV7-2 to TRBJ1-5, with D tentatively TRBD1 (6 bases). The ends were cut back, 5 bases at V and 4 bases at J, with 15 bases in the middle. The V gene's germline CDR1 is SGHTA and CDR2 FQGNSA. This CDR3 region has 15 residues. CDR3 coding DNA: TGTGCCAGCAGCGCTCAACAGGGTTGGAATCAGCCCCAGCATTTT. Translated: CASSAQQGWNQPQHF.

The genes are TRBV19 and TRBJ2-7; 11 bases align to TRBD2. Losses at the gene ends were 1 base for V and 4 bases for J; bases not matched to a gene: 3. The CDR3 consists of 15 residues. Germline V gives CDR1 LNHDA, CDR2 SQIVND (reference sequence). CDR3 in DNA: TGTGCCAGTAGTATAGGTCTAGCGGGGGGATACGAGCAGTACTTC. Translation: CASSIGLAGGYEQYF.

V gene TRBV27 combines with J gene TRBJ2-7, with D hard to call. Trimming took 6 bases from V and 0 from J, leaving 9 bases between them. CDR3 length: 13 residues. In germline, CDR1 is MNHEY, CDR2 SMNVEV (reference sequence). In DNA, the CDR3 is TGTGCCAGCAGACTTGACATCTCCTACGAGCAGTACTTC. Translation gives CASRLDISYEQYF.

The J gene is TRBJ2-7, the V gene TRBV2; D is unresolved. V gave up 1 base and J gave up 4 bases, with 11 bases separating them. Looked up from germline, CDR1 is SNHLY and CDR2 is FYNNEI. This CDR3 contains 14 residues. CDR3 in DNA: TGTGCCAGCAGTGAAGGTCTAACCTTTTACGAGCAGTACTTC. Protein: CASSEGLTFYEQYF.

The chain carries TRBV30 and TRBJ2-7; TRBD1 might be the D (5 bases). The CDR3 totals 11 residues. V lost 3 bases to trimming and J lost 6 bases, with 9 bases between them. From germline, CDR1 is GTSNPN and CDR2 SVGIG (reference sequence). The CDR3 here is CAWSSGFEQYF. CDR3 bases: TGTGCCTGGAGCTCAGGGTTCGAGCAGTACTTC.

The chain employs TRBV30 and TRBJ2-7; D might be TRBD1 (6 bases). Trimming pared 4 bases from V and 6 bases from J, leaving 13 bases between. Germline CDR1 GTSNPN, CDR2 SVGIG (reference sequence). CDR3 size: 12 residues. The DNA of the CDR3 is TGTGCCTGGAACAGGGAAGAACGCGAGCAGTACTTC. Protein: CAWNREEREQYF.

This clone was observed many times. This chain joins TRBV27 and TRBJ1-1; D gene uncertain. Per germline, CDR1 MNHEY and CDR2 SMNVEV (reference sequence). The V gene lost 4 bases and the J gene lost 1 base, with 10 bases spanning the gap. CDR3 length: 14 residues. The CDR3 region is CASSYSGRNTEAFF. The CDR3 nucleotides read TGTGCCAGCAGTTACTCGGGTAGGAACACTGAAGCTTTCTTT.

The rearrangement joins TRBV19 to TRBJ1-5, with D maybe TRBD1 (6 bases). V was cut by 10 bases and J by 4 bases, with 17 bases left in between. There are 14 residues in the CDR3. Germline assignment: CDR1 LNHDA and CDR2 SQIVND (reference sequence). The CDR3 protein is CATGGGGGNQPQHF. CDR3 nucleotides: TGTGCCACCGGGGGCGGGGGAGGAAATCAGCCCCAGCATTTT.

The gene calls are TRBV11-2 and TRBJ2-3; D is tentatively TRBD1 or TRBD2 (5 bases each). The germline V gene has CDR1 SGHAT and CDR2 FQNNGV. The CDR3 has 14 residues. Trimming cost V 4 bases and J 2 bases, with 10 bases left between them. CDR3 region: CASSSGPLTDTQYF. The DNA of the CDR3 is TGTGCCAGCAGCTCGGGACCTCTCACAGATACGCAGTATTTT.

The chain couples TRBV15 to TRBJ1-4; D is ambiguous. Trimming took 4 bases from V and 3 from J, leaving 12 bases between them. This CDR3 is built from 15 residues. CDR1 is LNHNV, CDR2 YYDKDF, per germline (reference sequence). In DNA form, the CDR3 reads TGTGCCACCAGCACCGACCGGGGATCTAATGAAAAACTGTTTTTT. It codes for CATSTDRGSNEKLFF.

This clone was recorded only once. The junction shows a germline mismatch at one end, possibly a read error. The rearrangement joins TRBV7-7 to TRBJ2-5, with 7 bases identical to TRBD2. The CDR3 runs 14 residues. Germline CDR1 is SSHAT and CDR2 is FNYEAQ (reference sequence). The CDR3 here is CASSPTSSQETQYF. The DNA for the CDR3 is TGTGCTAGCAGCCCGACTAGCTCTCAAGAGACCCAGTACTTC.

The rearrangement links TRBV6-5 to TRBJ1-5; perhaps TRBD1 as D (5 bases). Per germline, CDR1 MNHEY and CDR2 SVGAGI. The CDR3 length is 13 residues. Trimming stripped 6 bases from V and 5 bases from J, with 11 bases between. The CDR3 coding sequence is TGTGCCAGCAGCCTGACAGTTTATCAGCCCCAGCATTTT. Translation: CASSLTVYQPQHF.

This clone was seen a few times. An end of the junction differs from the germline gene, which may be a read error. The CDR3 sequence: CASSPGTSRNEQYF. For the CDR3, the DNA is TGTGCCAGCAGTCCCGGGACTAGCAGAAACGAGCAGTACTTC. The chain joins TRBV5-1 to TRBJ2-7; 9 positions match TRBD2. The germline gives CDR1 SGHRS, CDR2 YFSETQ. The CDR3 extends over 14 amino acids.

J is TRBJ1-2 and V is TRBV29-1, with 7 bases identical to TRBD1. The junction had 5 bases not matched to a gene; V was cut back by 2 bases and J by 5 bases. CDR1 is SQVTM, CDR2 ANQGSEA, per germline. This CDR3 has 13 amino acids. The CDR3 DNA reads TGCAGCGTTGAATCCGGGACAGCGTATGGCTACACCTTC. It yields the protein CSVESGTAYGYTF.

The rearrangement uses TRBV20-1 and TRBJ1-3; no firm D call. With 1 base removed from V and 7 bases from J, the gap between germline ends came to 5 bases. From germline, CDR1 is DFQATT and CDR2 SNEGSKA (reference sequence). The CDR3 loop spans 11 amino acids. This chain's CDR3 is CSARVGNTIYF. The CDR3 nucleotides are TGCAGTGCTAGAGTGGGGAACACCATATATTTT.

This clone was counted a few times. The chain is built from TRBV6-6 and TRBJ1-2, with 9 positions matching TRBD1. J was trimmed by 3 bases and V by 6 bases; bases with no gene match: 5. Germline V lookup: CDR1 MNHNY, CDR2 SVGAGI (reference sequence). This CDR3 region has 14 residues. The CDR3 DNA reads TGTGCCAGCAGGGACAGGGGCGGCCACTATGGCTACACCTTC. Encoded protein: CASRDRGGHYGYTF.

As concerns this clone: This CDR3 is also generated by other DNA sequences in the sample. This sequence joins TRBV30 and TRBJ1-5; D unresolved. CDR3 length: 13 amino acids. The germline V gene encodes CDR1 GTSNPN and CDR2 SVGIG (reference sequence). V was shortened by 3 bases and J by 1 base, with 7 bases between the two germline ends. The CDR3 region is CAWSRDSNQPQHF. In DNA, the CDR3 is TGTGCCTGGAGCAGAGACAGCAATCAGCCCCAGCATTTT.

The chain is built from TRBV6-5 and TRBJ1-5; no definite D call. Trimming left V 8 bases short and J 5 bases short, with 13 bases between. The germline V gene encodes CDR1 MNHEY and CDR2 SVGAGI. The CDR3 extends over 13 amino acids. The CDR3 DNA follows: TGTGCCAGCGGCGGAAACCTGGATCAGCCCCAGCATTTT. Protein: CASGGNLDQPQHF.

V is TRBV7-2 and J is TRBJ2-1, with 10 bases aligning to TRBD1. The CDR3 extends over 15 amino acids. V trimming: 5 bases; J trimming: 2 bases; junction bases outside the gene matches: 3. Germline assignment: CDR1 SGHTA and CDR2 FQGNSA. CDR3 DNA: TGTGCCAGCAGCCGGGACAGGGGAGCCTACAATGAGCAGTTCTTC. It translates to CASSRDRGAYNEQFF.

This chain connects TRBV10-3 to TRBJ2-2; D may be TRBD1 or TRBD2 (5 bases each). V was cut by 4 bases and J by 0 bases, with 9 bases left in between. Looked up from germline, CDR1 is ENHRY and CDR2 is SYGVKD. CDR3 length: 15 residues. CDR3 DNA: TGTGCCATCAGTGTGGGGGTCTCGAACACCGGGGAGCTGTTTTTT. Translation: CAISVGVSNTGELFF.

V gene TRBV27 combines with J gene TRBJ2-2, with TRBD2 matching 10 bases. This CDR3 comprises 16 residues. V lost 2 bases and J lost 5; bases outside the gene matches: 5. Germline-derived CDR1 and CDR2 are MNHEY and SMNVEV (reference sequence). Here the CDR3 DNA reads TGTGCCAGCAGTTTACCTAGCGGGAGACAGACCGGGGAGCTGTTTTTT. It specifies CASSLPSGRQTGELFF.

This chain uses TRBV19 with TRBJ1-1; 7 positions agree with TRBD1. The V gene's germline CDR1 is LNHDA and CDR2 SQIVND (reference sequence). The ends lost 4 bases at V and 6 bases at J; junction bases unmatched: 8. The CDR3 has 14 residues. The CDR3 protein is CASSSSGGVAEAFF. CDR3 nucleotides: TGTGCCAGTAGTAGCTCAGGGGGTGTAGCTGAAGCTTTCTTT.